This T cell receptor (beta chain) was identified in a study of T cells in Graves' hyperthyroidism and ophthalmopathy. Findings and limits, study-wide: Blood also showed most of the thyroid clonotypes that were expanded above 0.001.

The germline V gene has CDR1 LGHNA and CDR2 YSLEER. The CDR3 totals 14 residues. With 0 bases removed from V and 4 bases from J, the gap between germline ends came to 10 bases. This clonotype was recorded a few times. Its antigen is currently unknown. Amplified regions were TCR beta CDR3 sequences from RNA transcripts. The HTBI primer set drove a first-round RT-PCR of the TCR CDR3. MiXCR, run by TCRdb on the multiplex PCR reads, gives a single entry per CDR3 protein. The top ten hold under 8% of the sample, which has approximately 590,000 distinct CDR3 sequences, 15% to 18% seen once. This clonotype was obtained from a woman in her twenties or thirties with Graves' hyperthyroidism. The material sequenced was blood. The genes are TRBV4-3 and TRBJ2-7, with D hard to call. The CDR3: CASSQDTLRYEQYF. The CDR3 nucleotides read TGCGCCAGCAGCCAAGATACTCTAAGATACGAGCAGTACTTC.